This T cell receptor (beta chain) was found in a study of blood T cell repertoires in COVID-19. The V segment lost 4 bases and the J segment 8 bases; nucleotides outside the gene matches: 11. The germline gives CDR1 SGHNT, CDR2 YYREEE (reference sequence). This CDR3 is 14 amino acids long. In the original analysis: Amplification of reference gene primers provided the estimated nucleated cell counts. The data were produced by immunoSEQ multiplex PCR, yet TCRdb's version contains in-frame clones alone and is incomplete. The V and J calls and the clone size are those of that table, but D and trimming were determined from the DNA. Found here are around 320,000 clones, approximately 88% of them singletons; the top ten hold more than 6.5%.

Sequencing input: peripheral blood. The rearrangement joins TRBV5-4 to TRBJ1-2; 7 bases agree with TRBD1. The TCR was taken from a woman younger than 45 who had recovered from COVID-19. The CDR3 reads CASSGAGGLDGYTF. CDR3 sequence (DNA): TGTGCCAGCAGCGGAGCAGGGGGTTTGGACGGCTACACCTTC.